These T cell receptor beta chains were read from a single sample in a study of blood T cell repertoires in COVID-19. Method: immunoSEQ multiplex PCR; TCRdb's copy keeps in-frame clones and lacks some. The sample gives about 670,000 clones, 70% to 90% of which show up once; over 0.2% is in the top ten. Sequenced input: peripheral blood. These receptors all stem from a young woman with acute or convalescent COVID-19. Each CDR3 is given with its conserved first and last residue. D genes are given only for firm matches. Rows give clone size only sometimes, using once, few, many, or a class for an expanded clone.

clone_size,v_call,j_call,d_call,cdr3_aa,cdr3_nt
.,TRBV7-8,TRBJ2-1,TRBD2,CASSFQRGGFNEQFF,TGTGCCAGCAGCTTCCAGCGGGGGGGATTCAATGAGCAGTTCTTC
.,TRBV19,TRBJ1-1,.,CASTIQGAYTEAFF,TGTGCCAGTACTATACAGGGCGCCTACACTGAAGCTTTCTTT
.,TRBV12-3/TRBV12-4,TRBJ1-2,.,CASSLAGFNGYTF,TGTGCCAGCAGTTTGGCAGGGTTTAATGGCTACACCTTC
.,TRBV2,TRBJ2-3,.,CASSPTGGDTQYF,TGTGCCAGCAGCCCGACCGGCGGGGATACGCAGTATTTT
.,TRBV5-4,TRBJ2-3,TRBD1,CASRPTGGYLGTQYF,TGTGCCAGCAGGCCCACAGGGGGCTATTTGGGTACGCAGTATTTT
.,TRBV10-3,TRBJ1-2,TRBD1,CAIRSGGVNGYTF,TGTGCCATCAGATCAGGGGGCGTTAATGGCTACACCTTC
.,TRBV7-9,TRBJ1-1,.,CASNPRGGTEAFF,TGTGCCAGCAACCCTAGGGGGGGAACTGAAGCTTTCTTT
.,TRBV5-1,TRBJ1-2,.,CASSLASPVGASRGYTF,TGCGCCAGCAGCTTGGCCTCACCCGTAGGGGCCTCTAGGGGCTACACCTTC
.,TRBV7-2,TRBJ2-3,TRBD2,CASSLIGGGATDTQYF,TGTGCCAGCAGCTTGATTGGCGGGGGGGCCACAGATACGCAGTATTTT
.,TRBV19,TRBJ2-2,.,CASSIEAGAAGELFF,TGTGCCAGTAGTATAGAGGCGGGGGCGGCCGGGGAGCTGTTTTTT
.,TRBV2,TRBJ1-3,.,CASSPRGGEAGNTIYF,TGTGCCAGCAGCCCGCGGGGGGGGGAGGCTGGAAACACCATATATTTT
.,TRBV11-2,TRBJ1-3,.,CASSLGPEASGNTIYF,TGTGCCAGCAGCTTAGGCCCGGAGGCCTCTGGAAACACCATATATTTT
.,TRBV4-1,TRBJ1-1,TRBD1,CASSQEGDRADTEAFF,TGCGCCAGCAGCCAAGAGGGCGACAGGGCGGACACTGAAGCTTTCTTT
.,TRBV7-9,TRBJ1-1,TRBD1,CASSFRDSGFAEAFF,TGTGCCAGCAGCTTCCGGGACAGCGGATTTGCTGAAGCTTTCTTT
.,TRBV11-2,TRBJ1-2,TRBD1,CASRPITGVTNYGYTF,TGTGCCAGCAGACCAATCACAGGGGTTACTAACTATGGCTACACCTTC
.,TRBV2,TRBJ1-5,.,CASSESHRARGNQPQHF,TGTGCCAGCAGTGAATCCCACAGGGCTCGGGGCAATCAGCCCCAGCATTTT
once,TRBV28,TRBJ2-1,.,CASSWAGKSNEQFF,TGTGCCAGCAGTTGGGCGGGTAAGAGCAATGAGCAGTTCTTC
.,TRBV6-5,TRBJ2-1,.,CASSTPDSYNEQFF,TGTGCCAGCAGTACACCGGACAGCTACAATGAGCAGTTCTTC
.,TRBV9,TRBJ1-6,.,CASSATGTYNSPLHF,TGTGCCAGCAGCGCTACAGGGACCTATAATTCACCCCTCCACTTT
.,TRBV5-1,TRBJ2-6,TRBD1,CASSLSPGQGRSGANVLTF,TGCGCCAGCAGCTTGTCTCCGGGACAGGGTCGGTCTGGGGCCAACGTCCTGACTTTC
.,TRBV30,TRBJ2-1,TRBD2,CAWSPESAGDPSEQFF,TGTGCCTGGAGTCCTGAGAGTGCGGGGGACCCCAGTGAGCAGTTCTTC
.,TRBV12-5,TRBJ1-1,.,CASGHLRGAEAFF,TGTGCTAGTGGTCACCTTCGGGGGGCTGAAGCTTTCTTT
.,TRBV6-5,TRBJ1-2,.,CASSYSILRRDYGYTF,TGTGCCAGCAGTTACTCGATATTGAGGAGGGACTATGGCTACACCTTC
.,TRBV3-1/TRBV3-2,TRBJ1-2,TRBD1,CASSHDRGNYGYTF,TGTGCCAGCAGCCACGACAGGGGGAACTATGGCTACACCTTC
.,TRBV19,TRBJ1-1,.,CASSKARGGTAEAFF,TGTGCCAGTAGCAAAGCGAGGGGGGGGACGGCTGAAGCTTTCTTT
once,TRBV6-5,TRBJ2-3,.,CASSSGARPDTQYF,TGTGCCAGCAGTTCAGGGGCTCGCCCAGATACGCAGTATTTT
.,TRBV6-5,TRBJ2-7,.,CASSQGGEQYF,TGTGCCAGCAGCCAGGGGGGCGAGCAGTACTTC
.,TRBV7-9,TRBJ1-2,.,CASSLAGGIYGYTF,TGTGCCAGCAGCTTAGCAGGCGGCATATATGGCTACACCTTC
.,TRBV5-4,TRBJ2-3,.,CASSLRRGAGTDTQYF,TGTGCCAGCAGCTTGCGGAGGGGTGCTGGCACAGATACGCAGTATTTT
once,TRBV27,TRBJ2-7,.,CASSLVGARYEQYF,TGTGCCAGCAGTTTAGTGGGGGCCAGGTACGAGCAGTACTTC
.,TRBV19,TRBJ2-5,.,CASSIGGRETQYF,TGTGCCAGTAGTATAGGGGGGCGAGAGACCCAGTACTTC
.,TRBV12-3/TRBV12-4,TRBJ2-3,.,CASSLGDTQYF,TGTGCCAGCAGCCTAGGAGATACGCAGTATTTT
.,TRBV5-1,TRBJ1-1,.,CASSLASNTEAFF,TGCGCCAGCAGCTTGGCCAGTAACACTGAAGCTTTCTTT
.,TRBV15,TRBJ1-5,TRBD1,CATTGTGGSSNQPQHF,TGTGCCACCACCGGGACAGGGGGCTCAAGCAATCAGCCCCAGCATTTT
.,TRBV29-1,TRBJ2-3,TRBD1,CSSPGTDPSTDTQYF,TGCAGCTCACCTGGGACAGACCCAAGCACAGATACGCAGTATTTT
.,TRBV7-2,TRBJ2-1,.,CASSFGLLGEQFF,TGTGCCAGCAGCTTTGGGCTGCTGGGTGAGCAGTTCTTC
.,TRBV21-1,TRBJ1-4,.,CAIPDSNEKLFF,TGTGCCATCCCGGACTCTAATGAAAAACTGTTTTTT
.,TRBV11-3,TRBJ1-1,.,CASSSPPRFKTVRDTEAFF,TGTGCCAGCAGCTCCCCCCCTCGGTTTAAAACGGTGAGAGACACTGAAGCTTTCTTT
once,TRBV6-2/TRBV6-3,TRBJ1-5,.,CASSQGWGQPQHF,TGTGCCAGCAGTCAGGGATGGGGTCAGCCCCAGCATTTT
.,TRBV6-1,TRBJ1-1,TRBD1,CASSEGQGETEAFF,TGTGCCAGCAGTGAAGGGCAGGGGGAAACTGAAGCTTTCTTT
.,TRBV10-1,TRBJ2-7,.,CASSRVQYF,TGCGCCAGCAGCAGGGTTCAGTACTTC